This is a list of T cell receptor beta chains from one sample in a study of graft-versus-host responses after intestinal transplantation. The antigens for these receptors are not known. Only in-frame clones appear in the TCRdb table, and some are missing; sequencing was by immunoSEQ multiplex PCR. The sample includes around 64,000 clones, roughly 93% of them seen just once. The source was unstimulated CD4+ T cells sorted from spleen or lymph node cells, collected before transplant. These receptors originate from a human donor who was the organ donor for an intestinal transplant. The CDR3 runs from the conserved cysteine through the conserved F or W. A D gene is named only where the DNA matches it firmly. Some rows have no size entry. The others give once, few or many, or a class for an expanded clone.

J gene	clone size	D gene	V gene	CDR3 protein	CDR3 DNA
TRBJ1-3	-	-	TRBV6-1	CASRASRAGGNTIYF	TGTGCCAGCAGGGCCAGCAGGGCTGGAGGAAACACCATATATTTT
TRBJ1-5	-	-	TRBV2	CASSVGPGNQPQHF	TGTGCCAGCAGTGTAGGTCCGGGAAATCAGCCCCAGCATTTT
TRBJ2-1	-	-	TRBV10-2	CASSESGGRYNEQFF	TGCGCCAGCAGTGAGTCCGGTGGGAGGTACAATGAGCAGTTCTTC
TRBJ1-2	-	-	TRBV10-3	CAISNAGDLNYGYTF	TGTGCCATCAGTAACGCAGGGGACCTGAACTATGGCTACACCTTC
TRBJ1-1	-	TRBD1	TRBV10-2	CASSDPAGGRTEAFF	TGCGCCAGCAGTGACCCGGCAGGGGGCCGGACTGAAGCTTTCTTT
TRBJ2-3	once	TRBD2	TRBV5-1	CASGPSGGADTQYF	TGCGCCAGCGGCCCCAGCGGGGGGGCAGATACGCAGTATTTT
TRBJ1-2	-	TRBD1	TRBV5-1	CASSLGQGFNYGYTF	TGCGCCAGCAGCCTGGGACAGGGCTTTAACTATGGCTACACCTTC
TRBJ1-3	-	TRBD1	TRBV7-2	CASRPDRTGRDTIYF	TGTGCCAGCAGACCAGACAGGACAGGGCGGGACACCATATATTTT
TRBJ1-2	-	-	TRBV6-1	CASSEERIEVKYGYTF	TGTGCCAGCAGTGAAGAAAGAATTGAGGTTAAATATGGCTACACCTTC
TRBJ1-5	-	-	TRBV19	CASSPSGHILGKSNQPQHF	TGTGCCAGTAGTCCTTCGGGACACATACTTGGGAAGAGCAATCAGCCCCAGCATTTT
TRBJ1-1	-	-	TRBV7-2	CASARTAPNTEAFF	TGTGCCAGCGCCCGGACGGCACCGAACACTGAAGCTTTCTTT
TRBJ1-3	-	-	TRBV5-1	CASSLDLSPGNTIYF	TGCGCCAGCAGCCTCGACTTAAGTCCTGGAAACACCATATATTTT
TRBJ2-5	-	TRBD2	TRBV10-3	CAISEFLAGGQETQYF	TGTGCCATCAGTGAGTTTTTAGCGGGGGGGCAAGAGACCCAGTACTTC
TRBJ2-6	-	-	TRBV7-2	CASGRQVKVPGANVLTF	TGTGCCAGCGGGAGACAGGTTAAAGTACCTGGGGCCAACGTCCTGACTTTC
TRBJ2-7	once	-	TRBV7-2	CASSGQIGRHEQYF	TGTGCCAGCAGCGGACAAATTGGACGGCACGAGCAGTACTTC
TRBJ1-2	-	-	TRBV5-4	CASRPLRATRAYGYTF	TGTGCCAGCAGACCGCTCCGGGCAACCAGAGCCTATGGCTACACCTTC
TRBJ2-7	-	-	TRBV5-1	CASSLAGASPYEQYF	TGCGCCAGCAGCTTGGCCGGGGCCTCACCCTACGAGCAGTACTTC
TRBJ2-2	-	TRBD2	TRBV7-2	CASSLGLAGGLTGELFF	TGTGCCAGCAGCTTAGGACTAGCGGGGGGGCTCACCGGGGAGCTGTTTTTT
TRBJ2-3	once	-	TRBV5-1	CASSFDYKGLGTDTQYF	TGCGCCAGCAGCTTCGATTATAAGGGTTTGGGCACAGATACGCAGTATTTT
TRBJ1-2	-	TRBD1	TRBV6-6	CASMPILGQPNYGYTF	TGTGCCAGCATGCCTATCCTGGGACAGCCAAACTATGGCTACACCTTC
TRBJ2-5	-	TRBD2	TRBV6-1	CASLSSGGWETQYF	TGTGCCAGCCTGTCTAGCGGGGGATGGGAGACCCAGTACTTC
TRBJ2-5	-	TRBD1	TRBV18	CASSPDRGETQYF	TGTGCCAGCTCACCGGACAGGGGGGAGACCCAGTACTTC
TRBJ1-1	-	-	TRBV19	CASSISSLGVPEAFF	TGTGCCAGTAGTATCTCGTCCTTAGGGGTCCCTGAAGCTTTCTTT
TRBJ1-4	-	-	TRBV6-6	CASSFRGSLAEKLFF	TGTGCCAGCAGTTTCAGGGGAAGTCTTGCTGAAAAACTGTTTTTT
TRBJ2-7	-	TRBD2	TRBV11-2	CASSLGWAGGRYYEQYF	TGTGCCAGCAGCTTAGGTTGGGCGGGGGGGCGATACTACGAGCAGTACTTC
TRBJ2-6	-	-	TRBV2	CASSEESSGANVLTF	TGTGCCAGCAGTGAAGAAAGCTCTGGGGCCAACGTCCTGACTTTC
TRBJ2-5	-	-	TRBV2	CASGARTKETQYF	TGTGCCAGCGGGGCCCGGACCAAAGAGACCCAGTACTTC
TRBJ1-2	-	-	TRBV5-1	CASSLGSGGPSNGYTF	TGCGCCAGCAGCTTGGGATCCGGGGGGCCTTCGAATGGCTACACCTTC
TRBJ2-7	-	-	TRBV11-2	CASNDYMSGNTYEQYF	TGTGCCAGCAACGACTACATGTCGGGGAATACCTACGAGCAGTACTTC
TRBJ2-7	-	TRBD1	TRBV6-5	CASSQTGGKYEQYF	TGTGCCAGCAGCCAGACAGGGGGCAAGTACGAGCAGTACTTC